A selection of T cell receptor beta chains follows, all from one sample in a study of T cell responses to AZD1222 COVID-19 vaccine. The protocol was immunoSEQ multiplex PCR, while the TCRdb copy is restricted to in-frame clones and leaves out a portion. The table has about 96,000 clones, 80% to 90% seen once. The input for sequencing was peripheral blood, taken on day 0 of AZD1222 vaccination. The origin of the receptors is an adult in good health. CDR3s include the opening cysteine and the closing phenylalanine or tryptophan. D genes are given only for firm matches. Rows may omit the clone size; those that give it use once, few, many or a size class.

clone_size j_call v_call d_call cdr3_length cdr3_nt cdr3_aa
. TRBJ2-3 TRBV2 . 13 TGTGCCAGCAGTGTTTTCGGCACAGATACGCAGTATTTT CASSVFGTDTQYF
. TRBJ2-3 TRBV5-4 . 13 TGTGCCAGCAGCTTGGCCGGGGTAGATACGCAGTATTTT CASSLAGVDTQYF
. TRBJ1-2 TRBV3-1/TRBV3-2 TRBD1 18 TGTGCCAGCAGCCAATCCTTCGGATTTGGGGACAGGGTCTATGGCTACACCTTC CASSQSFGFGDRVYGYTF
. TRBJ1-1 TRBV19 TRBD1 14 TGTGCCAGTAGTATCACAGGGGGTGACACTGAAGCTTTCTTT CASSITGGDTEAFF
. TRBJ1-1 TRBV11-2 . 14 TGTGCCAGCAGCGCCATTCCAGGGACCCCCGCGGCTTTCTTT CASSAIPGTPAAFF
few TRBJ2-1 TRBV14 . 14 TGTGCCAGCAGCCCTAATGTTGGGCGGGGTGAGCAGTTCTTC CASSPNVGRGEQFF
. TRBJ1-2 TRBV5-5 . 15 TGTGCCAGCAGCCTCGTGGGGCAACTACGCTATGGCTACACCTTC CASSLVGQLRYGYTF
. TRBJ2-4 TRBV28 TRBD2 16 TGTGCCAGCAGTTTGGGACTAGCGGGGGGGGAAAACATTCAGTACTTC CASSLGLAGGENIQYF
. TRBJ1-2 TRBV5-4 . 13 TGTGCCAGCAGCTTGGCCTCCAGGGGTGGCTACACCTTC CASSLASRGGYTF
once TRBJ1-2 TRBV4-3 . 15 TGCGCCAGCAGCCAAGATCCCTCCAGGGGTTATGGCTACACCTTC CASSQDPSRGYGYTF
. TRBJ1-1 TRBV2 . 13 TGTGCCAGCAGTGAGAGGGGATGGACTGAAGCTTTCTTT CASSERGWTEAFF
. TRBJ1-5 TRBV6-5 TRBD1 13 TGTGCCAGCAGCCCCGACAGGGAGCAGCCCCAGCATTTT CASSPDREQPQHF
. TRBJ1-4 TRBV4-1 . 15 TGCGCCAGCAGCCATCCACAGTTAGCTAATGAAAAACTGTTTTTT CASSHPQLANEKLFF
once TRBJ1-1 TRBV14 . 15 TGTGCCAGCAGCCAGATTGAGGGGTGGAACACTGAAGCTTTCTTT CASSQIEGWNTEAFF
. TRBJ1-5 TRBV5-6 . 15 TGTGCCAGCAGCTTTTACAGAGATGCAGGGCAGCCCCAGCATTTT CASSFYRDAGQPQHF
once TRBJ1-1 TRBV6-5 . 15 TGTGCCAGCAGTTTTATTCAGGGGTTGGACACTGAAGCTTTCTTT CASSFIQGLDTEAFF
few TRBJ1-4 TRBV12-3/TRBV12-4 . 12 TGTGCCACCCAAGGAGGGGATGAAAAACTGTTTTTT CATQGGDEKLFF
. TRBJ1-5 TRBV3-1/TRBV3-2 . 15 TGTGCCAGCAGCCAACTAGCTTTGCCTTGTCAGCCCCAGCATTTT CASSQLALPCQPQHF
. TRBJ2-7 TRBV30 TRBD1 13 TGTGCCTGGAGTTTACAGGGGGCGTACGAGCAGTACTTC CAWSLQGAYEQYF
. TRBJ1-6 TRBV6-4 . 13 TGTGCCAGCAGTGAATCCTCGGGTTCACCCCTCCACTTT CASSESSGSPLHF
. TRBJ1-2 TRBV5-6 TRBD1 12 TGTGCCAGTACCGGACAGGTTTTTGGCTACACCTTC CASTGQVFGYTF
. TRBJ2-7 TRBV3-1/TRBV3-2 . 15 TGTGCCAGCAGCCACAAATCGGCAGGGGTCTACGAGCAGTACTTC CASSHKSAGVYEQYF
. TRBJ2-3 TRBV3-1/TRBV3-2 . 13 TGTGCCAGCAGCCTTCTGCTCACAGATACGCAGTATTTT CASSLLLTDTQYF
. TRBJ1-2 TRBV5-6 . 14 TGTGCCAGCAGCCCACGGAGTGGGGGCTATGGCTACACCTTC CASSPRSGGYGYTF
. TRBJ2-1 TRBV6-1 . 14 TGTGCCAGCAGTGATTGGGCTAGTAGGGATGAGCAGTTCTTC CASSDWASRDEQFF
. TRBJ2-5 TRBV3-1/TRBV3-2 . 12 TGTGCCAGCAGCCAAGAAGCGGGGACCCAGTACTTC CASSQEAGTQYF
few TRBJ1-2 TRBV7-9 TRBD1 14 TGTGCCAGCGGAAAAAACAGGGGGCTAATCGGCTACACCTTC CASGKNRGLIGYTF
few TRBJ2-7 TRBV3-1/TRBV3-2 . 15 TGTGCCAGCAGTTATTGGACTTATCCGACCTACGAGCAGTACTTC CASSYWTYPTYEQYF
. TRBJ1-3 TRBV30 . 15 TGTGCCTGGAGTGTACAGACACAGGCTGGAAACACCATATATTTT CAWSVQTQAGNTIYF
. TRBJ1-3 TRBV5-6 TRBD1 14 TGTGCCAGCACCCAGGGGACAGGGTGGAACACCATATATTTT CASTQGTGWNTIYF
. TRBJ1-1 TRBV6-1 TRBD1 14 TGTGCCAGCAGTGAGGGACAGGAGAACACTGAAGCTTTCTTT CASSEGQENTEAFF
. TRBJ1-6 TRBV15 . 13 TGTGCCACCAGCGGAAGTGGGAATTCACCCCTCCACTTT CATSGSGNSPLHF
once TRBJ2-3 TRBV28 . 12 TGTGCCAGCAGTTTGAGCACAGATACGCAGTATTTT CASSLSTDTQYF
. TRBJ1-6 TRBV11-2 TRBD1 14 TGTGCCAGCAGCTCTTACAGGGGTGGCTCACCCCTCCACTTT CASSSYRGGSPLHF
. TRBJ1-6 TRBV5-6 . 15 TGTGCCAGCAGCTTGGATCCGGGGACGGAATCACCCCTCCACTTT CASSLDPGTESPLHF
. TRBJ2-7 TRBV6-2/TRBV6-3 . 15 TGTGCCAGCAGTTACACTGAACCTACCTCCTACGAGCAGTACTTC CASSYTEPTSYEQYF
once TRBJ1-1 TRBV7-9 . 12 TGTGCCAGCAGCTTTCTCAGTTATGAAGCTTTCTTT CASSFLSYEAFF
. TRBJ2-5 TRBV6-1 . 12 TGTGCCAGCAGTGAAGAATGGGGGGCCCAGTACTTC CASSEEWGAQYF
. TRBJ1-5 TRBV6-5 . 15 TGTGCCAGCAGTTACTCGGCAGGTTTCAATCAGCCCCAGCATTTT CASSYSAGFNQPQHF
once TRBJ1-1 TRBV3-1/TRBV3-2 . 12 TGTGCCAGCAGCCAGGGACCGCTCCAAGCTTTCTTT CASSQGPLQAFF
. TRBJ1-2 TRBV10-2 . 17 TGCGCCAGCAGTGATGAGCGCAGGTCAGGAGCTAACTATGGCTACACCTTC CASSDERRSGANYGYTF
. TRBJ1-3 TRBV9 TRBD1 19 TGTGCCAGCAGCGCGGGGGCTGGGGGACAGGACTCCTCTGGAAACACCATATATTTT CASSAGAGGQDSSGNTIYF
. TRBJ2-5 TRBV19 . 12 TGTGCCAGTCAGGGGTCAGGGGAGACCCAGTACTTC CASQGSGETQYF
. TRBJ1-2 TRBV18 . 15 TGTGCCAGCTCACCACCAGGCCGTTCCTCGGATGGCTACACCTTC CASSPPGRSSDGYTF
. TRBJ2-7 TRBV29-1 TRBD1 17 TGCAGCGTTGAAGAAGTTAGGGGGACAGGGGTTACCTACGAGCAGTACTTC CSVEEVRGTGVTYEQYF
. TRBJ1-1 TRBV19 . 14 TGTGCCAGTAGTATCACAGGGCCGGACACTGAAGCTTTCTTT CASSITGPDTEAFF
. TRBJ1-4 TRBV28 . 14 TGTGCCAGCAGTTCGACAGGAGCTACTGAAAAACTGTTTTTT CASSSTGATEKLFF
. TRBJ2-7 TRBV7-9 . 13 TGTGCCAGCAGCCGAGACAGGCCCTACGAGCAGTACTTC CASSRDRPYEQYF
. TRBJ1-5 TRBV7-9 TRBD1 15 TGTGCCAGCGCAACCGGGACAGGGGGGAATCAGCCCCAGCATTTT CASATGTGGNQPQHF
. TRBJ1-2 TRBV30 . 14 TGTGCCTGGAGTGTAAACGCGTTGACCTATGGCTACACCTTC CAWSVNALTYGYTF
. TRBJ1-5 TRBV7-2 . 13 TGTGCCAGCAGCTTTCAGAACAATCAGCCCCAGCATTTT CASSFQNNQPQHF
few TRBJ1-4 TRBV24-1 TRBD1 16 TGTGCCACCAGTGATAATACAGGGGCGACTAATGAAAAACTGTTTTTT CATSDNTGATNEKLFF
. TRBJ1-2 TRBV7-8 . 14 TGTGCCAGCAGCTTGGGGCAGGGTGACTATGGCTACACCTTC CASSLGQGDYGYTF